These 7 T cell receptor beta chains share one sample of origin, sequenced in a study of identical twins. One entry per CDR3 protein results from TCRdb running MiXCR on the 5' RACE reads. The sample consists of fewer than 250,000 distinct CDR3 sequences, 6.5% to 9% of them appearing once. These sequences were also reported in another study, on yellow fever vaccine responses in identical twins.

Sequenced sample: CD8+ T cells sorted from blood. Source of these receptors: a woman aged 18-35 years in good health.

Many counts were recorded for this clonotype. Germline is not matched at one junction end, which may reflect a read error. The V call is TRBV9, the J call TRBJ2-1, with D unresolved. Per the germline V gene, CDR1 is SGDLS and CDR2 is YYNGEE. The CDR3 consists of 13 residues. Here the CDR3 DNA reads TGTGCCAGCAGTGTAGCCACCTACAATGAGCAGTTCTTC. It codes for CASSVATYNEQFF. Full variable domain (missing parts from reference TRBV9 and TRBJ2-1): DSGVTQTPKHLITATGQRVTLRCSPRSGDLSVYWYQQSLDQGLQFLIQYYNGEERAKGNILERFSAQQFPDLHSELNLSSLELGDSALYFCASSVATYNEQFFGPGTRLTVL.

This rearrangement joins TRBV11-2 to TRBJ2-2, with 9 positions matching TRBD1. Losses at the gene ends were 2 bases for V and 5 bases for J; bases not matched to a gene: 6. Germline CDR1 and CDR2: SGHAT and FQNNGV. CDR3 length: 16 amino acids. CDR3 coding DNA: TGTGCCAGCAGCTTATGGGGGACAGGGAGGACCGGGGAGCTGTTTTTT. Residues: CASSLWGTGRTGELFF.

This clonotype has just a few counts. This chain uses TRBV28 with TRBJ1-5; D is unclear. This CDR3 is built from 13 residues. From germline, CDR1 is MDHEN and CDR2 SYDVKM. Trimming removed 5 bases at V and 5 bases at J, with 10 bases between. The CDR3 DNA reads TGTGCCAGCAGTAGATTCCAGCATCAGCCCCAGCATTTT. This sequence encodes CASSRFQHQPQHF.

The gene calls are TRBV12-3 or TRBV12-4 and TRBJ2-3, with 12 bases fitting TRBD2. V dropped 3 bases and J dropped 5; count of bases not matched to a gene: 6. The CDR3 length is 16 residues. The CDR3 protein is CASSFPSGGAIDTQYF. CDR3 DNA sequence: TGTGCCAGCAGTTTTCCTAGCGGGGGGGCCATAGATACGCAGTATTTT.

This clonotype appeared a few times. CDR3 in amino acids: CASREDRENTGELFF. The CDR3 coding sequence is TGCGCCAGCAGAGAGGACAGGGAGAACACCGGGGAGCTGTTTTTT. V usage is TRBV5-1 and J usage is TRBJ2-2; 8 bases are a match to TRBD1. This CDR3 is built from 15 residues. V trimming: 5 bases; J trimming: 1 base; junction bases outside the gene matches: 4. CDR1 SGHRS and CDR2 YFSETQ come from the germline V gene.

This clonotype was seen a few times. The J gene is TRBJ2-1, the V gene TRBV9, with a tentative D call TRBD2 (5 bases). Trimming removed 0 bases from V and 6 bases from J, with 10 bases in between. Germline V lookup: CDR1 SGDLS, CDR2 YYNGEE. The CDR3 is 14 residues long. The CDR3 loop is CASSVAGNGNEQFF. The CDR3 DNA reads as TGTGCCAGCAGCGTAGCCGGGAACGGCAATGAGCAGTTCTTC. Full variable domain (outside the CDR3, taken from reference TRBV9 and TRBJ2-1): DSGVTQTPKHLITATGQRVTLRCSPRSGDLSVYWYQQSLDQGLQFLIQYYNGEERAKGNILERFSAQQFPDLHSELNLSSLELGDSALYFCASSVAGNGNEQFFGPGTRLTVL.

This chain uses TRBV6-1 with TRBJ2-1, with 12 bases identical to TRBD2. Losses at the gene ends were 7 bases for V and 7 bases for J; bases not matched to a gene: 20. The CDR3 runs to 19 residues. Looked up from germline, CDR1 is MNHNS and CDR2 is SASEGT. CDR3 in DNA: TGTGCCAGCAAAATCCCGGACAGCCAGACTAGCGGGAGAGGTAATGAGCAGTTCTTC. Its protein is CASKIPDSQTSGRGNEQFF.